The 20 T cell receptor beta chains reported below all come from one sample, sequenced in a study of blood T cell repertoires in COVID-19. TCRdb's copy holds only in-frame clones and misses some; the assay was immunoSEQ multiplex PCR. The profile covers 80,000 to 95,000 clones, with 75% to 85% appearing a single time and approximately 9.2% taken by the ten largest. The sequenced sample was peripheral blood. These receptors originate from a woman of 80 years or more with acute or convalescent COVID-19.

The chain joins TRBV27 to TRBJ2-5; TRBD2 agrees at 11 bases. This CDR3 contains 17 residues. J was trimmed by 5 bases and V by 5 bases; bases with no gene match: 13. Germline CDR1 MNHEY, CDR2 SMNVEV (reference sequence). CDR3 coding DNA: TGTGCCAGCAGTCCCACCGGGACTAGCGGTGACCTCGAGACCCAGTACTTC. Translated: CASSPTGTSGDLETQYF.

The chain couples TRBV27 to TRBJ2-1, with D tentatively TRBD2 (5 bases). The CDR3 is 15 amino acids. V was pared by 3 bases and J by 4 bases, with 13 bases between. Germline CDR1 is MNHEY and CDR2 is SMNVEV (reference sequence). CDR3 in DNA: TGTGCCAGCAGTTTTTCCCCGGACTCGTACAATGAGCAGTTCTTC. It translates to CASSFSPDSYNEQFF.

J is TRBJ1-3 and V is TRBV4-3; D uncertain. From germline, CDR1 is LGHNA and CDR2 YSLEER. V lost 0 bases and J 0 bases, leaving 12 bases between the germline ends. There are 17 residues in the CDR3. The chain's CDR3 is CASSQDSPTASGNTIYF. The DNA for the CDR3 is TGCGCCAGCAGCCAAGATTCGCCAACAGCCTCTGGAAACACCATATATTTT.

This clone turned up a few times. The V gene is TRBV30, the J gene TRBJ1-1; 11 positions agree with TRBD1. The CDR3 length is 13 residues. Germline values: CDR1 GTSNPN, CDR2 SVGIG (reference sequence). With V trimmed by 4 bases and J by 11 bases, 9 bases remained unmatched. CDR3 nucleotide sequence: TGTGCCTGGACCCCGGGACAGGGGGAGAGCGCTTTCTTT. Protein: CAWTPGQGESAFF.

This clone was seen more than once but under ten times. V gene TRBV6-5 combines with J gene TRBJ2-1, with 10 nucleotides matching TRBD1. CDR1 MNHEY and CDR2 SVGAGI come from the germline V gene. Trimming at V came to 7 bases and at J to 5 bases, leaving 8 bases not matched to a gene. The CDR3 spans 15 residues. Here the CDR3 reads CASTRQGARDNEQFF. The CDR3, as DNA: TGTGCCAGCACCAGACAGGGGGCTAGAGACAATGAGCAGTTCTTC.

V gene TRBV5-1 combines with J gene TRBJ2-7; D is perhaps TRBD2 (6 bases). This CDR3 comprises 12 residues. Germline-derived CDR1 and CDR2 are SGHRS and YFSETQ. Trimming took 0 bases from V and 6 from J, leaving 7 bases between them. The CDR3 spells CASSLEAGEQYF. Written as DNA, the CDR3 is TGCGCCAGCAGCTTGGAAGCGGGCGAGCAGTACTTC. Variable domain in full (rest from reference TRBV5-1 and TRBJ2-7): KAGVTQTPRYLIKTRGQQVTLSCSPISGHRSVSWYQQTPGQGLQFLFEYFSETQRNKGNFPGRFSGRQFSNSRSEMNVSTLELGDSALYLCASSLEAGEQYFGPGTRLTVT.

The V gene is TRBV5-1, the J gene TRBJ2-1; 8 bases map to TRBD1. J gave up 5 bases and V 6 bases, and 7 bases lay outside the gene matches. Germline lookup yields CDR1 SGHRS and CDR2 YFSETQ. The CDR3 loop spans 14 amino acids. The CDR3 bases are TGCGCCAGCAATCCGGGACAGGTCCACAATGAGCAGTTCTTC. It yields the protein CASNPGQVHNEQFF.

V gene TRBV6-5 combines with J gene TRBJ2-3; D is uncertain. Germline loops: CDR1 MNHEY, CDR2 SVGAGI. This CDR3 has 13 amino acids. Trimming stripped 6 bases from V and 2 bases from J, with 9 bases between. The CDR3 is CASRLEATDTQYF. CDR3 nucleotide sequence: TGTGCCAGCAGGCTAGAGGCCACAGATACGCAGTATTTT.

The genes are TRBV28 and TRBJ1-4, with 7 bases lining up with TRBD1. The V segment lost 7 bases and the J segment 3 bases; nucleotides outside the gene matches: 5. CDR1 and CDR2 (germline): MDHEN, SYDVKM. The CDR3 is made up of 14 amino acids. DNA for the CDR3: TGTGCCAGCATGCCGGGACAGCCTAATGAAAAACTGTTTTTT. Translation gives CASMPGQPNEKLFF.

The chain joins TRBV28 to TRBJ1-3; maybe TRBD1 (6 bases). Germline CDR1 and CDR2: MDHEN and SYDVKM. V lost 2 bases to trimming and J lost 0 bases, with 14 bases between them. The CDR3 consists of 17 residues. This chain's CDR3 is CASSLDTGLGSGNTIYF. The CDR3 DNA reads TGTGCCAGCAGTTTAGATACAGGGCTTGGCTCTGGAAACACCATATATTTT.

This clone was observed a handful of times. The chain links TRBV28 to TRBJ2-5, with D perhaps TRBD2 (5 bases). The V and J ends lost 7 bases and 3 bases respectively, with 9 bases between them. Germline V lookup: CDR1 MDHEN, CDR2 SYDVKM. The CDR3 covers 12 residues. This CDR3 reads CASTGVEETQYF. DNA for the CDR3: TGTGCCAGCACCGGGGTAGAAGAGACCCAGTACTTC.

The chain combines TRBV7-2 with TRBJ2-5; a possible D gene is TRBD1 (5 bases). This CDR3 has 14 amino acids. Germline lookup yields CDR1 SGHTA and CDR2 FQGNSA. Trimming shortened V by 3 bases and J by 5 bases, and 13 bases separated the two germline ends. CDR3 DNA: TGTGCCAGCAGCTTTTCTGCAGGGATCGAGACCCAGTACTTC. Translated, it gives CASSFSAGIETQYF. Variable domain in full (rest from reference TRBV7-2 and TRBJ2-5): GAGVSQSPSNKVTEKGKDVELRCDPISGHTALYWYRQSLGQGLEFLIYFQGNSAPDKSGLPSDRFSAERTGGSVSTLTIQRTQQEDSAVYLCASSFSAGIETQYFGPGTRLLVL.

The chain combines TRBV19 with TRBJ2-3, with 7 bases aligning to TRBD1. Trimming took 4 bases from V and 2 from J; bases not matched to a gene: 21. The germline V gene encodes CDR1 LNHDA and CDR2 SQIVND (reference sequence). The CDR3 extends over 20 amino acids. The CDR3 nucleotides read TGTGCCAGTAGTACCCGGGGCCGAAGCGACAGGGTTCGCTCCACAGATACGCAGTATTTT. This sequence encodes CASSTRGRSDRVRSTDTQYF.

The J gene is TRBJ2-1, the V gene TRBV18; 7 bases align to TRBD1. J gave up 2 bases and V 0 bases, and 4 bases lay outside the gene matches. The CDR3 loop spans 16 amino acids. Germline V gives CDR1 KGHSH, CDR2 LQKENI. CDR3 nucleotide sequence: TGTGCCAGCTCACCACCGACAGGGTTCACCTACAATGAGCAGTTCTTC. This translates into CASSPPTGFTYNEQFF.

CDR3 nucleotides: TGTGCCAGCAGCCCGACAGGGGGCGCGACTGAAGCTTTCTTT. Its protein product is CASSPTGGATEAFF. The chain is built from TRBV7-9 and TRBJ1-1, with 10 bases identical to TRBD1. J was trimmed by 5 bases and V by 5 bases; bases with no gene match: 5. The germline gives CDR1 SEHNR, CDR2 FQNEAQ (reference sequence). The CDR3 contains 14 residues.

This chain uses TRBV28 with TRBJ1-5; 8 bases fit TRBD1. Germline V gives CDR1 MDHEN, CDR2 SYDVKM. The CDR3 loop spans 16 amino acids. The ends lost 4 bases at V and 3 bases at J; junction bases unmatched: 8. The CDR3 DNA follows: TGTGCCAGCAGTTCGACAGGGGCCTCCTTCAATCAGCCCCAGCATTTT. Translation: CASSSTGASFNQPQHF.

The chain recombines TRBV6-2 or TRBV6-3 with TRBJ2-2, with TRBD2 identical over 7 bases. This CDR3 comprises 17 residues. The trim removed 2 bases at V and 0 bases at J, leaving 6 bases unmatched. The V gene's germline CDR1 is MNHEY and CDR2 SVGEGT. CDR3 sequence reads: CASSYTQRGANTGELFF. CDR3 DNA: TGTGCCAGCAGTTACACTCAACGGGGGGCGAACACCGGGGAGCTGTTTTTT.

CDR3 in amino acids: CASSRTGIEQFF. The CDR3 DNA reads TGTGCCAGCAGCAGGACAGGGATTGAGCAGTTCTTC. The chain is built from TRBV11-2 and TRBJ2-1, with 8 bases fitting TRBD1. With V trimmed by 5 bases and J by 9 bases, 3 bases remained unmatched. The CDR3 is 12 amino acids. Germline V gene sequence: CDR1 SGHAT, CDR2 FQNNGV.

V gene TRBV6-2 or TRBV6-3 combines with J gene TRBJ2-7; 7 nucleotides align to TRBD1. Looked up from germline, CDR1 is MNHEY and CDR2 is SVGEGT. This CDR3 is 14 amino acids long. V was clipped by 3 bases and J by 2 bases; unmatched bases: 4. Written as DNA, the CDR3 is TGTGCCAGCAGTTATCAGGGGGTTACCTACGAGCAGTACTTC. This encodes CASSYQGVTYEQYF.

This clone was picked up a small number of times. The rearrangement uses TRBV7-2 and TRBJ1-2; a weak D match, TRBD1 (5 bases). CDR3 length: 14 amino acids. In germline, CDR1 is SGHTA, CDR2 FQGNSA. V was cut by 8 bases and J by 6 bases, with 19 bases left in between. As DNA, the CDR3 is TGTGCCAGCGCAATAGGGGTGAGGGAGGATGGCTACACCTTC. Translating it yields CASAIGVREDGYTF.